This TCR beta chain was found in a study of shared clonotypes between healthy human individuals. This clone was counted only a few times. The CDR3 spans 16 residues. V dropped 0 bases and J dropped 6; count of bases not matched to a gene: 9. Germline V gene data show CDR1 as SGHRS and CDR2 as YFSETQ. Method: immunoSEQ multiplex PCR; TCRdb's copy keeps in-frame clones and lacks some. Altogether under 1,100,000 clones are present, 70% to 80% being singletons, with the ten largest covering over 1.3%. This clonotype was obtained from a man aged 18 to 29 in good health. The J gene is TRBJ2-5, the V gene TRBV5-1; 9 bases match TRBD2. The sequenced sample consisted of memory CD4+ T cells sorted from blood. Described subset: CD45RA-negative fraction. CDR3 protein: CASSLDGTSRKKTQYF. The CDR3, as DNA: TGCGCCAGCAGCTTGGATGGGACTAGCCGGAAGAAGACCCAGTACTTC.